This T cell receptor beta chain came from a study of post-analysis software for immune sequencing data. Overall study findings and caveats: Roughly 5 TRBV segments occurring more often in patients than controls included TRBV5-6, TRBV5-1 and TRBV20-1. F-measure co-clustering was strong for batch-matched samples.

This clonotype was recorded once. Its antigen is undetermined. This CDR3 spans 18 amino acids. In germline, CDR1 is MNHEY, CDR2 SVGAGI. The V and J ends lost 2 bases and 1 base, in that order; junction bases with no gene match: 5. Carried by the TCR beta cDNA libraries were unique molecular identifiers. The yield from roughly 1 to 10 million T cells was roughly 500,000 cDNA molecules in total. TCRdb independently ran MiXCR on the PCR reads; one entry per CDR3 protein. The sample gives fewer than 550,000 distinct CDR3 sequences, around a third of which show up once; about 6% is in the top ten. V gene TRBV6-5 combines with J gene TRBJ2-6; the match to TRBD1 covers 10 bases. The sequence derives from a girl aged 2-17 years with multiple sclerosis. Specimen: blood. CDR3 in amino acids: CASSYATGGASGANVLTF. CDR3 nucleotide sequence: TGTGCCAGCAGTTACGCGACAGGGGGCGCGTCTGGGGCCAACGTCCTGACTTTC.